These 25 T cell receptor beta chains came from one sample sequenced in a study of T cell responses to AZD1222 COVID-19 vaccine. The assay was immunoSEQ multiplex PCR, and TCRdb's table has in-frame clones only and misses some. The repertoire holds more than 95,000 clones, with roughly 89% as singletons. The starting material was peripheral blood, obtained 28 days after the second AZD1222 dose. These receptors originate from an adult who received the AZD1222 COVID-19 vaccine.

This clone has only one observation. The chain is built from TRBV19 and TRBJ1-5, with D uncertain. Trimming stripped 7 bases from V and 1 base from J, with 23 bases between. Germline V lookup: CDR1 LNHDA, CDR2 SQIVND (reference sequence). The CDR3 has 18 residues. The DNA for the CDR3 is TGTGCCAGTACCCCTATGAGGACCGGCAGAGGAAGCAATCAGCCCCAGCATTTT. Amino acid sequence: CASTPMRTGRGSNQPQHF.

The rearrangement uses TRBV25-1 and TRBJ1-3, with D unresolved. V lost 3 bases, J lost 0 bases, and 9 bases lay in between. The germline CDR1 and CDR2 sequences are MGHDK and SYGVNS. The CDR3 spans 15 residues. In DNA form, the CDR3 reads TGTGCCAGCAGTGACCCTGGTGGCTCTGGAAACACCATATATTTT. Its protein is CASSDPGGSGNTIYF.

The V and J genes are TRBV23-1 and TRBJ2-3; 13 bases are shared with TRBD2. TRBV23-1 is flagged as an ORF with uncertain function. The trim removed 7 bases at V and 0 bases at J, leaving 10 bases unmatched. The CDR3 is made up of 18 amino acids. The CDR3 region is CASNGLAGVESSTDTQYF. Here the CDR3 DNA reads TGCGCCAGCAACGGACTAGCGGGGGTTGAAAGTAGCACAGATACGCAGTATTTT.

V is TRBV27 and J is TRBJ2-3; TRBD1 agrees at 7 bases. V lost 8 bases, J lost 2 bases, and 4 bases stayed unmatched. Looked up from germline, CDR1 is MNHEY and CDR2 is SMNVEV (reference sequence). CDR3 size: 13 residues. CDR3: CASEGANTDTQYF. The CDR3 coding sequence is TGTGCCAGCGAGGGGGCGAACACAGATACGCAGTATTTT.

This clone has a single count. The chain joins TRBV7-3 to TRBJ2-3; 7 bases map to TRBD2. Germline CDR1 and CDR2: SGHTA and FQGTGA. The CDR3 loop spans 12 amino acids. Trimming took 4 bases from V and 8 from J; bases not matched to a gene: 3. The CDR3 bases are TGTGCCAGCAGCTACGAGCGGGGTACGCAGTATTTT. This codes for CASSYERGTQYF. The variable domain in full, completed from reference TRBV7-3 and TRBJ2-3, reads GAGVSQTPSNKVTEKGKYVELRCDPISGHTALYWYRQSLGQGPEFLIYFQGTGAADDSGLPNDRFFAVRPEGSVSTLKIQRTERGDSAVYLCASSYERGTQYFGPGTRLTVL.

The genes are TRBV6-5 and TRBJ2-1, with D possibly being TRBD2 (6 bases). Trimming removed 0 bases from V and 4 bases from J, with 7 bases in between. Looked up from germline, CDR1 is MNHEY and CDR2 is SVGAGI. CDR3 length: 14 residues. CDR3 loop: CASSYSEGYNEQFF. CDR3 coding DNA: TGTGCCAGCAGTTACTCGGAGGGATACAATGAGCAGTTCTTC.

This clone was counted once. The CDR3 loop is CASSSSQGNGYTF. The DNA of the CDR3 is TGTGCCAGTAGTTCCTCACAGGGAAATGGCTACACCTTC. The rearrangement joins TRBV19 to TRBJ1-2, with D maybe TRBD1 (6 bases). The CDR3 sequence is 13 residues long. The germline gives CDR1 LNHDA, CDR2 SQIVND (reference sequence). The V and J ends lost 5 bases and 6 bases respectively, with 13 bases between them.

The chain employs TRBV5-1 and TRBJ2-3; weak D call: TRBD1 (5 bases). CDR1 SGHRS and CDR2 YFSETQ come from the germline V gene. The CDR3 sequence is 16 residues long. With 4 bases removed from V and 3 bases from J, the gap between germline ends came to 18 bases. CDR3 region: CASSPPQGGLTDTQYF. As DNA, the CDR3 is TGCGCCAGCAGCCCCCCCCAGGGTGGTTTAACAGATACGCAGTATTTT.

This clone was seen once. The chain has TRBV24-1 and TRBJ2-5; 11 bases align to TRBD2. CDR3 length equals 16 residues. Germline CDR1 and CDR2: KGHDR and SFDVKD. Unmatched junction bases numbered 6, after V lost 6 bases and J lost 1 base. CDR3 amino acids: CATSPGLAGTQETQYF. As DNA, the CDR3 is TGTGCCACCAGTCCTGGACTAGCGGGCACCCAAGAGACCCAGTACTTC.

J is TRBJ1-3 and V is TRBV5-6, with D maybe TRBD1 (6 bases). The germline gives CDR1 SGHDT, CDR2 YYEEEE. The CDR3 runs 13 residues. Trimming pared 0 bases from V and 9 bases from J, leaving 10 bases between. In DNA form, the CDR3 reads TGTGCCAGCAGCTTGGAACAGGGAGGCACCATATATTTT. Protein sequence: CASSLEQGGTIYF.

The chain recombines TRBV6-5 with TRBJ2-3, with D hard to call. The CDR3 length is 15 residues. With 8 bases removed from V and 0 bases from J, the gap between germline ends came to 15 bases. CDR1 is MNHEY and CDR2 is SVGAGI in the germline V gene. The CDR3 here is CASSQGITSTDTQYF. The CDR3 DNA is TGTGCCAGCTCTCAAGGAATTACTAGCACAGATACGCAGTATTTT.

V usage is TRBV19 and J usage is TRBJ2-3; a weak D match, TRBD2 (6 bases). CDR1 is LNHDA, CDR2 SQIVND, per germline (reference sequence). Trimming cost V 6 bases and J 2 bases, with 18 bases left between them. The CDR3 extends over 16 amino acids. The CDR3 loop reads CASSPTGGDFTDTQYF. CDR3 sequence (DNA): TGTGCCAGTAGCCCCACGGGCGGGGACTTCACAGATACGCAGTATTTT.

The V call is TRBV9, the J call TRBJ2-1; 7 positions match TRBD1. With V trimmed by 5 bases and J by 8 bases, 13 bases remained unmatched. The CDR3 is made up of 15 amino acids. The germline CDR1 and CDR2 sequences are SGDLS and YYNGEE. This CDR3 is CASRQGSWGSDEQFF. The CDR3 DNA sequence: TGTGCCAGCAGACAGGGGAGTTGGGGAAGCGATGAGCAGTTCTTC.

The chain has TRBV10-1 and TRBJ2-1, with 10 nucleotides matching TRBD2. This CDR3 has 14 amino acids. The germline V gene has CDR1 WNHNN and CDR2 SYGVQD (reference sequence). Trimming removed 3 bases from V and 6 bases from J; junction bases left unmatched: 2. CDR3 protein: CASSESGRANEQFF. In nucleotides, the CDR3 is TGCGCCAGCAGTGAAAGCGGGAGGGCCAATGAGCAGTTCTTC.

The genes are TRBV11-3 and TRBJ2-5; D is ambiguous. The CDR3 totals 14 residues. The ends were cut back, 4 bases at V and 1 base at J, with 10 bases in the middle. Germline-derived CDR1 and CDR2 are SGHNT and YENEEA. The CDR3 spells CASSSLVPQETQYF. DNA of the CDR3: TGTGCCAGCAGCTCCCTCGTTCCCCAAGAGACCCAGTACTTC.

V and J are TRBV19 and TRBJ2-7; TRBD1 agrees at 7 bases. CDR3 size: 12 residues. Trimming at V came to 5 bases and at J to 6 bases, leaving 4 bases not matched to a gene. CDR1 and CDR2 (germline): LNHDA, SQIVND (reference sequence). The CDR3 sequence is CASSVRDSEQYF. The DNA of the CDR3 is TGTGCCAGTAGTGTCCGGGACAGCGAGCAGTACTTC.

The V and J genes are TRBV27 and TRBJ2-7; D is unclear. The CDR3 length is 14 residues. The germline CDR1 and CDR2 sequences are MNHEY and SMNVEV (reference sequence). V dropped 5 bases and J dropped 2 bases, with 13 bases sitting between them. The CDR3 DNA reads as TGTGCCAGCAGTCCTAGGGATATAACCTACGAGCAGTACTTC. Protein: CASSPRDITYEQYF.

V gene TRBV7-9 combines with J gene TRBJ2-4, with TRBD1 matching 12 bases. The trim removed 5 bases at V and 1 base at J, leaving 6 bases unmatched. This CDR3 spans 17 amino acids. Germline V CDR1 and CDR2: SEHNR, FQNEAQ (reference sequence). This CDR3 reads CASSPGTGGWAKNIQYF. CDR3 DNA: TGTGCCAGCAGCCCGGGGACAGGGGGCTGGGCCAAAAACATTCAGTACTTC.

A single count supports this clone. The CDR3, as DNA: TGTGCCAGCTCACTAACCTGGGAGACGGGGAATGAAAAACTGTTTTTT. Translated: CASSLTWETGNEKLFF. This sequence joins TRBV18 and TRBJ1-4, with no clear D. From germline, CDR1 is KGHSH and CDR2 LQKENI. Trimming cost V 4 bases and J 5 bases, with 17 bases left between them. The CDR3 totals 16 residues.

This clone was seen just once. The rearrangement joins TRBV25-1 to TRBJ1-1, with D perhaps TRBD1 (5 bases). The CDR3 runs 14 residues. Per the germline V gene, CDR1 is MGHDK and CDR2 is SYGVNS. V was trimmed by 6 bases and J by 1 base, leaving 12 bases between them. The CDR3 reads CASRLGHPNTEAFF. CDR3 DNA: TGTGCCAGCAGACTCGGACACCCGAACACTGAAGCTTTCTTT.

The J gene is TRBJ2-1, the V gene TRBV4-1; D is undetermined. CDR3 length equals 13 residues. Germline CDR1 reads MGHRA; CDR2 reads YSYEKL. Trimming pared 6 bases from V and 4 bases from J, leaving 10 bases between. The CDR3 sequence: CASSLEGYNEQFF. CDR3 in DNA: TGCGCCAGCAGTCTAGAAGGGTACAATGAGCAGTTCTTC.

V usage is TRBV28 and J usage is TRBJ1-6; D is possibly TRBD1 (6 bases). The CDR3 runs to 16 residues. Trimming removed 6 bases at V and 2 bases at J, with 14 bases between. Germline CDR1 is MDHEN and CDR2 is SYDVKM. The CDR3 bases are TGTGCCAGCAGCCCGTCGGGGGCACCCTATAATTCACCCCTCCACTTT. Translated: CASSPSGAPYNSPLHF. Together with reference TRBV28 and TRBJ1-6, the CDR3 gives the full variable domain: DVKVTQSSRYLVKRTGEKVFLECVQDMDHENMFWYRQDPGLGLRLIYFSYDVKMKEKGDIPEGYSVSREKKERFSLILESASTNQTSMYLCASSPSGAPYNSPLHFGNGTRLTVT.

The rearrangement links TRBV13 to TRBJ1-1; 7 nucleotides line up with TRBD1. The V and J ends lost 8 bases and 10 bases, in that order; junction bases with no gene match: 10. Germline lookup yields CDR1 PRHDT and CDR2 FYEKMQ (reference sequence). The CDR3 sequence is 12 residues long. In DNA, the CDR3 is TGTGCCAGCCGACAGGGTTCTTTGTTAGCTTTCTTT. Amino acids: CASRQGSLLAFF. The complete variable domain, with remaining parts taken from reference TRBV13 and TRBJ1-1, reads AAGVIQSPRHLIKEKRETATLKCYPIPRHDTVYWYQQGPGQDPQFLISFYEKMQSDKGSIPDRFSAQQFSDYHSELNMSSLELGDSALYFCASRQGSLLAFFGQGTRLTVV.

The chain couples TRBV11-3 to TRBJ1-1; D might be TRBD1 (6 bases). The CDR3 totals 15 residues. Germline V CDR1 and CDR2: SGHNT, YENEEA. V was trimmed by 4 bases and J by 1 base, leaving 13 bases between them. For the CDR3, the DNA is TGTGCCAGCAGCTGGACAGCCAATTCGAACACTGAAGCTTTCTTT. This translates into CASSWTANSNTEAFF. Drawing the rest from reference TRBV11-3 and TRBJ1-1, the complete variable domain is EAGVVQSPRYKIIEKKQPVAFWCNPISGHNTLYWYLQNLGQGPELLIRYENEEAVDDSQLPKDRFSAERLKGVDSTLKIQPAELGDSAVYLCASSWTANSNTEAFFGQGTRLTVV.

The chain has TRBV28 and TRBJ2-5, with TRBD2 matching over 8 bases. The CDR3 runs to 17 residues. V lost 5 bases to trimming and J lost 4 bases; unmatched junction nucleotides: 15. Germline V gives CDR1 MDHEN, CDR2 SYDVKM. CDR3 residues: CASSLAGGFGSLETQYF. The CDR3 nucleotides are TGTGCCAGCAGTCTGGCGGGAGGCTTCGGGTCTCTAGAGACCCAGTACTTC.